This T cell receptor (beta chain) was found in a study of T cell repertoires in cytomegalovirus infection. At the level of the study: Evidence of both CMV infection and a matching HLA type came from public TCR beta signatures.

TCRdb processed the reads anew with MiXCR; each CDR3 protein has one entry. The sample has about 260,000 distinct CDR3 sequences; roughly an eighth are singletons. V dropped 6 bases and J dropped 0 bases, with 11 bases sitting between them. Germline assignment: CDR1 MDHEN and CDR2 SYDVKM. This CDR3 region has 14 residues. General study findings and limits: Dominating the ex vivo response were HLA-C-restricted CMV-specific TCR beta clonotypes.

This clonotype showed up just a few times. Its target is not known. This receptor was obtained from a human donor in good health (CMV status not recorded). Some clones in this sample may be carry-over from other donors' samples. The rearrangement joins TRBV28 to TRBJ1-1, with D perhaps TRBD1 (5 bases). Sequencing was performed on PBMCs. CDR3 nucleotide sequence: TGTGCCAGCAGGAGACAGACTCTGAACACTGAAGCTTTCTTT. Translating gives CASRRQTLNTEAFF.